This TCR beta chain comes out of a study of Tregs in tolerant kidney transplant recipients. Study-level background: Recipients received nonmyeloablative bone marrow transplants from related graft donors, with transient mixed chimerism. Notes on the study in general: No direct test of biological reproducibility was done here.

Profiling relied on immunoSEQ multiplex PCR, and the TCRdb table lists in-frame clones only, not all of them. Of tens of thousands of clones listed, more than 85% are singletons. The CDR3 spans 14 residues. Germline CDR1 SGHVS, CDR2 FNYEAQ. The ends lost 2 bases at V and 5 bases at J; junction bases unmatched: 4. Unstimulated Tregs (CD4+CD25+CD127-) and CD4+CD25- non-Tregs were sorted from PBMCs. In the case of this clone: Its antigen is as yet unknown.

The chain has TRBV7-6 and TRBJ1-2, with 8 nucleotides matching TRBD1. This specimen consisted of CD4+ T cells from blood, obtained before the transplant. The sequence was obtained from a human donor who received a combined kidney and bone marrow transplant. CDR3 nucleotides: TGTGCCAGCAGCTTAATGGACAGGGAATATGGCTACACCTTC. This codes for CASSLMDREYGYTF.